This T cell receptor (beta chain) was documented in a study of CD8 T cells in ankylosing spondylitis (dated by TCRdb to 2015 to 2018). With regard to the full study: To find TCR variants linked to disease, the study profiled T cell receptor beta repertoires in ankylosing spondylitis patients and healthy donors. The full study cohort was made up of approximately 24 ankylosing spondylitis patients and about a hundred healthy donors. Peripheral blood was sampled, and synovial fluid was additionally collected from ankylosing spondylitis patients. The study at large found these results: The disease-linked clones were reported as significantly enriched in matched synovial fluid samples from ankylosing spondylitis patients. Some motif variants were previously reported in synovial fluid and blood of reactive arthritis patients, suggesting common disease-initiation mechanisms. The disease-linked clones showed a CD8+ phenotype and occurred at relatively low frequencies in peripheral blood. Blood from ankylosing spondylitis patients appeared to be characterized by a TCR beta motif composed of eight or nine highly homologous amino acid variants.

The germline V gene encodes CDR1 SQVTM and CDR2 ANQGSEA. Including the terminal cysteine and phenylalanine, the CDR3 comprises 13 residues. Only the CDR3 DNA is retained, 39 bases long and in frame from the first base. V is reduced by 6 bases and J by 7 bases, leaving a spacing of 16 bases between them. The sample was run on an Illumina HiSeq 2500. TCR beta libraries were prepared by quantitative 5'-RACE with molecular barcodes. The authors' pipeline ran thus. Disease-linked TCR variants were identified with a new computational method built on a probabilistic model of VDJ rearrangement. TCRdb applied fastp at Q25 and MiXCR to the public reads, then kept only in-frame beta chains. Here each entry gathers all rows of one CDR3 protein and keeps the most common genes and DNA. None of the V and J calls come from the authors' own analysis; TCRdb made them. The sample table records about 270,000 distinct CDR3 sequences; roughly 32% of these occur just once. The top ten hold 4% to 5% of the sample.

About this clonotype: It has no known antigen specificity. Base-call qualities are not available, and no considerably larger clone is one nucleotide away.

The sequence was obtained from a male donor with ankylosing spondylitis or in good health (not recorded which). The material sequenced was blood, either unsorted or a sorted T cell fraction (not recorded which). The chain is made from TRBV29-1 and TRBJ2-1, with a weak D call of TRBD1 (5 bases match). The CDR3 protein sequence reads: CSVLRIAGNEQFF. The base sequence is TGCAGCGTCCTCCGTATTGCAGGGAATGAGCAGTTCTTC.